This T cell receptor (beta chain) was sequenced for a study of neurological immune-mediated disorders. This clonotype was counted ten times or more. The antigen is not known. CDR3 size: 13 residues. The J segment lost 4 bases and the V segment lost 7 bases, leaving 8 bases of the junction unmatched. Per germline, CDR1 DFQATT and CDR2 SNEGSKA (reference sequence). As for the cDNA, it was generated by 5'RACE with 10-nucleotide random UMIs. TCRdb redid the calling of the 5' RACE reads with MiXCR, one entry per CDR3 protein. Counted here are tens of thousands of distinct CDR3 sequences, just under 6.5% occurring once; the ten biggest clones make up roughly 0.5%. Sorted libraries were made with 1 million CD4+ or CD8+ T cells. Study-wide findings and caveats: Multiple sclerosis was found to have the least TCR clonal expansion, below healthy controls, and HTLV-1-associated myelopathy the most. Private repertoires in all groups were suggested, as expanded clones shared no CDR3 amino acid sequences across subjects.

The chain joins TRBV20-1 to TRBJ2-7, with TRBD1 identical over 9 bases. The clonotype originates from a woman in her 40s in good health. Sequences were obtained from CD4+ T cells from blood. The CDR3 sequence is CSVPGQGLYEQYF. The DNA for the CDR3 is TGCAGTGTCCCGGGACAGGGTCTATACGAGCAGTACTTC.